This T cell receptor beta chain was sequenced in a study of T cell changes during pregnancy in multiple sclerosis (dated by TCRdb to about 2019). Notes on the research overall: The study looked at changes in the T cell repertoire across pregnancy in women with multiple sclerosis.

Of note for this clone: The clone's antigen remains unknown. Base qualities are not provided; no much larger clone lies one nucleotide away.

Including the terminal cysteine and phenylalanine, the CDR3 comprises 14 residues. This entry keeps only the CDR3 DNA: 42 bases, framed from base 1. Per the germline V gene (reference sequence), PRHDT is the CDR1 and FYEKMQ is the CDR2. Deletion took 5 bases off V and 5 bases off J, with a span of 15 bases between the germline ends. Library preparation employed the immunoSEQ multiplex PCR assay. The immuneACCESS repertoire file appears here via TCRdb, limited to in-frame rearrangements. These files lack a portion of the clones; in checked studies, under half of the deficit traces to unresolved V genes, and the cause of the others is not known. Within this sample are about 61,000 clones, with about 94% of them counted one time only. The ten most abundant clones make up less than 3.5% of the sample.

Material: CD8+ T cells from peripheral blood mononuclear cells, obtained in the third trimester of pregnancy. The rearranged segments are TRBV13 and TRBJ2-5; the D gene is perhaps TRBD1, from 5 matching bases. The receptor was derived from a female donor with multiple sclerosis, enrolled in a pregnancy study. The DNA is TGTGCCAGCAGCCCGCCGGCAGGGTGGGAGACCCAGTACTTC. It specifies CASSPPAGWETQYF. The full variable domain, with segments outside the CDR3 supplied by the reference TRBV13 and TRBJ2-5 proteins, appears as AAGVIQSPRHLIKEKRETATLKCYPIPRHDTVYWYQQGPGQDPQFLISFYEKMQSDKGSIPDRFSAQQFSDYHSELNMSSLELGDSALYFCASSPPAGWETQYFGPGTRLLVL.